This T cell receptor (beta chain) was recovered during a study of blood T cell repertoires in COVID-19. The germline V gene encodes CDR1 SGDLS and CDR2 YYNGEE. V dropped 4 bases and J dropped 3; count of bases not matched to a gene: 4. This CDR3 is 13 amino acids long. Sequencing was performed with immunoSEQ multiplex PCR; in TCRdb, only in-frame clones are kept and a portion is missing. The repertoire holds more than 400,000 clones, with 80% to 90% as singletons. The sequence derives from a human donor in a cohort sampled during active COVID-19. Sequenced material: peripheral blood. V usage is TRBV9 and J usage is TRBJ2-7; 7 bases line up with TRBD2. The CDR3 reads CASSPGLVYEQYF. The CDR3 DNA follows: TGTGCCAGCAGCCCAGGACTAGTCTACGAGCAGTACTTC.